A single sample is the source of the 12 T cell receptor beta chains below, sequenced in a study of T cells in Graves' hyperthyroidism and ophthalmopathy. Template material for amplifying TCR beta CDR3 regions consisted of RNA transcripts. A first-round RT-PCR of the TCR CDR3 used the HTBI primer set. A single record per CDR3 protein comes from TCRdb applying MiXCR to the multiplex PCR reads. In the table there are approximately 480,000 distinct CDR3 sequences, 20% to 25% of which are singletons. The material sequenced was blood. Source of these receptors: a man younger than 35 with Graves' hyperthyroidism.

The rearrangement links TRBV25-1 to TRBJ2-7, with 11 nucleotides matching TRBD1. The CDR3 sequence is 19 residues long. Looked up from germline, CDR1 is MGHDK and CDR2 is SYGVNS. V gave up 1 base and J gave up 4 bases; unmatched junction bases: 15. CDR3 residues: CASSESGTGGIPALYEQYF. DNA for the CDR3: TGTGCCAGCAGTGAATCCGGGACAGGGGGAATCCCGGCTTTATACGAGCAGTACTTC.

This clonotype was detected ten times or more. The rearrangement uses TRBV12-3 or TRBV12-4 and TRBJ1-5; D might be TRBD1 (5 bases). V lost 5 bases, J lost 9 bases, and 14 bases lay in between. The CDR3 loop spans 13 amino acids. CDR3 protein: CASSGDLDWPQHF. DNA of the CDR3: TGTGCCAGCAGTGGGGACCTCGATTGGCCCCAGCATTTT.

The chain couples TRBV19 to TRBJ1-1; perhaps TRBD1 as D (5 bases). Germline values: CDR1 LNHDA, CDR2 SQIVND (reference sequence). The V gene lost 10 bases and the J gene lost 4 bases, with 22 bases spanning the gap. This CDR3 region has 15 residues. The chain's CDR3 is CAILIGTPDCTEAFF. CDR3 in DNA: TGTGCCATCTTGATAGGGACCCCCGATTGCACTGAAGCTTTCTTT.

The CDR3 DNA is TGTGCCAGCAGCCAAGATGTTTGGGGGCCTGGCTATGGCTACACCTTC. Translated: CASSQDVWGPGYGYTF. The genes are TRBV3-1 and TRBJ1-2; possible D gene TRBD1, 6 bases. Trimming removed 0 bases from V and 4 bases from J, with 15 bases in between. The CDR3 is made up of 16 amino acids. CDR1 and CDR2 (germline): LGHDT, YNNKEL (reference sequence).

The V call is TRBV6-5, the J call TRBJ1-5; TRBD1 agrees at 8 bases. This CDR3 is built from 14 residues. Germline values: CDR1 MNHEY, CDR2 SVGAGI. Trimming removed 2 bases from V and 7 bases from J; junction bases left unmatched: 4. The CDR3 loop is CASSYEDRAQPQHF. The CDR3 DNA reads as TGTGCCAGCAGTTACGAGGACAGGGCGCAGCCCCAGCATTTT.

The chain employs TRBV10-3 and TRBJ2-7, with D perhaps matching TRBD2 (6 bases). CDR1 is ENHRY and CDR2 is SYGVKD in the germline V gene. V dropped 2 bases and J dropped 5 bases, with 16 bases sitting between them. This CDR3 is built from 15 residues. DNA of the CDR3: TGTGCCATCAGTGAGCTCTGGGAGGTTGGGAACGAGCAGTACTTC. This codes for CAISELWEVGNEQYF.

The CDR3 DNA reads TGTGCCAGCAGTTTGCCGGGACAGACCGATCAGCCCCAGCATTTT. Amino acids: CASSLPGQTDQPQHF. The V gene is TRBV28, the J gene TRBJ1-5; TRBD1 aligns across 7 bases. There are 15 residues in the CDR3. Germline V gene lookup returns CDR1 MDHEN and CDR2 SYDVKM. J lost 5 bases, V lost 3 bases, and 7 bases had no gene match.

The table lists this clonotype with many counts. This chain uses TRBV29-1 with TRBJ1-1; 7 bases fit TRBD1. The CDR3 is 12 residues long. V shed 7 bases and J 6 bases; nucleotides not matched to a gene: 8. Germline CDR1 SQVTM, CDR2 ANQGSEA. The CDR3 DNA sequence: TGCAGCGGCCGTACAGGGGACGCTGAAGCTTTCTTT. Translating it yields CSGRTGDAEAFF.

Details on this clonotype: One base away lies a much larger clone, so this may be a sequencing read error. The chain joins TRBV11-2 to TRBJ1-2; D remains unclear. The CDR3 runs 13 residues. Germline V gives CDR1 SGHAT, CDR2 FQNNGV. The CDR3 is CASSFSGVEGYSF. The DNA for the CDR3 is TGTGCCAGCAGCTTTAGCGGGGTGGAAGGCTACAGCTTC.

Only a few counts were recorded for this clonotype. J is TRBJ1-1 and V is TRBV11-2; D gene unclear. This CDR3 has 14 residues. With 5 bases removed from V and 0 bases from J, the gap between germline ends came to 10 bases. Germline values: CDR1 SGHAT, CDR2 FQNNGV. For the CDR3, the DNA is TGTGCCAGCAGCCGAAAACAGCTGAACACTGAAGCTTTCTTT. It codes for CASSRKQLNTEAFF.

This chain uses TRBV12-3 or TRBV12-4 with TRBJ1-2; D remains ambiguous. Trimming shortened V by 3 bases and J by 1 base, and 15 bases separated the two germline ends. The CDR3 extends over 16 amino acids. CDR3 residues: CASSFSRTALNYGYTF. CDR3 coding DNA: TGTGCCAGCAGTTTTTCGAGGACGGCGCTTAACTATGGCTACACCTTC.

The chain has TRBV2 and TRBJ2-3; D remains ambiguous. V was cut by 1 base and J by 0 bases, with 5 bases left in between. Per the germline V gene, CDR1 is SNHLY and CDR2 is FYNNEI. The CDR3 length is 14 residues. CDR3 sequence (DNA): TGTGCCAGCAGTGAAGAGGGAAGCACAGATACGCAGTATTTT. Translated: CASSEEGSTDTQYF.